These T cell receptor beta chains were read from a single sample in a study of T-cell memory formation after mild COVID-19. One entry per CDR3 protein, called by TCRdb with MiXCR from the 5' RACE reads. The data show 350,000 or so distinct CDR3 sequences, around 20% seen once. Source material: PBMCs or a T cell subset sorted from them (not recorded which). The source of these receptors is an adult woman who had mild COVID-19 (a few samples of this study predate the infection). Cell type and time point are not known. Both conserved end residues are trimmed from each CDR3. Size values are once, few and many counts, or a class for expanded clones, and some rows have none.

>TRBJ2-7|.|TRBV29-1
SVRQGGFYEQY
>TRBJ1-3|few|TRBV12-3/TRBV12-4
ASRRGVSGNTIY
>TRBJ2-3|.|TRBV6-2/TRBV6-3
ASSYLRTTRADTQY
>TRBJ2-7|.|TRBV5-1
ASSYGTGDDEQY
>TRBJ2-7|.|TRBV14
ASSHRTGTPTYEQY
>TRBJ1-1|few|TRBV10-3
AISERTVGNTEAF
>TRBJ2-5|many|TRBV13
ASSSGPRLAGVETQY
>TRBJ1-2|.|TRBV5-4
ASRPSGGAHTNYGYT
>TRBJ1-3|.|TRBV27
ASSQARGLSGNTIY
>TRBJ2-1|.|TRBV18
ASSPRGGLNEQF
>TRBJ1-1|few|TRBV27
ASSHPGHGSECF
>TRBJ1-1|few|TRBV20-1
SASLRDAWNTEAF
>TRBJ1-2|few|TRBV7-9
ASSLEPLVLRVDYGYT
>TRBJ2-7|.|TRBV7-9
ASSSPSGGASYEQY
>TRBJ2-1|few|TRBV7-8
ASSLVGREQF
>TRBJ2-7|.|TRBV7-8
ASTDGYPYEQY
>TRBJ2-3|.|TRBV7-8
ASSLMERTVPDTQY
>TRBJ2-3|.|TRBV3-1
ASSLLAGGRADTQY
>TRBJ2-7|few|TRBV5-1
ASSLDRLATGDEQY
>TRBJ2-7|once|TRBV5-6
ARSSRGSHFDEQY
>TRBJ2-1|few|TRBV28
ASIGYNEQF
>TRBJ1-1|.|TRBV5-8
ASSLLQSGTGSEAF